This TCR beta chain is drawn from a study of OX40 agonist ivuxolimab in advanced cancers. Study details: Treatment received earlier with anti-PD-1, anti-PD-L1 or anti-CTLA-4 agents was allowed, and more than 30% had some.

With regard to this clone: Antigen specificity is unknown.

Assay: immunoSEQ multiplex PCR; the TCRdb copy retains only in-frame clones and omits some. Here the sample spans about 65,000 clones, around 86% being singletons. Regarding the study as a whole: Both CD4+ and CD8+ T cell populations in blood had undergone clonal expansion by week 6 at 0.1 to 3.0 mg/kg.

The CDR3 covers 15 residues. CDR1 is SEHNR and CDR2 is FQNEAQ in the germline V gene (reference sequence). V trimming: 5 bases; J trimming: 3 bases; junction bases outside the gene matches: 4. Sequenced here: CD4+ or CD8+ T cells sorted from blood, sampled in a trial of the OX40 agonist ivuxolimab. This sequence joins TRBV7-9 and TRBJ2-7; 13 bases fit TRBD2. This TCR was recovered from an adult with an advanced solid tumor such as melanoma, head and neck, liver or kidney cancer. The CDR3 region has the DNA TGTGCCAGCAGCCCGGGACTAGCGGGGCTCTACGAGCAGTACTTC. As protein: CASSPGLAGLYEQYF. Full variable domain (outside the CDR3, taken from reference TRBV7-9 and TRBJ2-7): DTGVSQNPRHKITKRGQNVTFRCDPISEHNRLYWYRQTLGQGPEFLTYFQNEAQLEKSRLLSDRFSAERPKGSFSTLEIQRTEQGDSAMYLCASSPGLAGLYEQYFGPGTRLTVT.